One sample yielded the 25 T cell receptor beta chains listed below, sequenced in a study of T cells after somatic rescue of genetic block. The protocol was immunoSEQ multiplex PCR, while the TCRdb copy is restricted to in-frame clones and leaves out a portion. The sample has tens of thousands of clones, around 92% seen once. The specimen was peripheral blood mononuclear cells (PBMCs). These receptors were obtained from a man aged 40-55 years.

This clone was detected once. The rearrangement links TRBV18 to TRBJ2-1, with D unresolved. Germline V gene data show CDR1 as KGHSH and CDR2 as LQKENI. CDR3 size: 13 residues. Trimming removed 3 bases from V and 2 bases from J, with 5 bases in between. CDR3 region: CASSPPPYNEQFF. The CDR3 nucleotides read TGTGCCAGCTCACCCCCACCCTACAATGAGCAGTTCTTC.

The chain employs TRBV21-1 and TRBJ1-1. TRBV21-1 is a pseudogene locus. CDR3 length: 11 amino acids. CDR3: CASSPRILAFF. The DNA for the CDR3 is TGTGCCAGCAGCCCACGGATACTCGCTTTCTTT.

Here the CDR3 reads CASAGTSGIPSNEQFF. The DNA for the CDR3 is TGTGCCAGCGCCGGGACTAGCGGGATCCCGAGCAATGAGCAGTTCTTC. The chain employs TRBV18 and TRBJ2-1; 13 bases line up with TRBD2. CDR3 length: 16 residues. Germline V gene sequence: CDR1 KGHSH, CDR2 LQKENI. With V trimmed by 8 bases and J by 6 bases, 10 bases remained unmatched.

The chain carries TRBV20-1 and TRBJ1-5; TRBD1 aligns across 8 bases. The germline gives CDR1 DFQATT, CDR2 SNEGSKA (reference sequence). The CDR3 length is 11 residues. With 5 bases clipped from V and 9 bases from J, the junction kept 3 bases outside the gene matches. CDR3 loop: CSAGQGLPQHF. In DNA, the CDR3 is TGCAGTGCTGGACAGGGTCTGCCCCAGCATTTT.

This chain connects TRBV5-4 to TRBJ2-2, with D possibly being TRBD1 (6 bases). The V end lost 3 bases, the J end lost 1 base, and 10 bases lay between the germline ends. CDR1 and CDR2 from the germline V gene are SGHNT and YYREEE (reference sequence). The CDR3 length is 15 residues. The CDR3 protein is CASSWGTRNTGELFF. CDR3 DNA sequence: TGTGCCAGCAGCTGGGGGACAAGGAACACCGGGGAGCTGTTTTTT. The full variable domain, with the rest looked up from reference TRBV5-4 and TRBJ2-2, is ETGVTQSPTHLIKTRGQQVTLRCSSQSGHNTVSWYQQALGQGPQFIFQYYREEENGRGNFPPRFSGLQFPNYSSELNVNALELDDSALYLCASSWGTRNTGELFFGEGSRLTVL.

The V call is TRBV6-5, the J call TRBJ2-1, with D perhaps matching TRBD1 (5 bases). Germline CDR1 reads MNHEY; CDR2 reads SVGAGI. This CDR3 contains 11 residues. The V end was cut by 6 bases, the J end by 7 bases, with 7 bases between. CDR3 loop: CASSRQNEQFF. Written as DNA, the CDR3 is TGTGCCAGCAGCCGACAGAATGAGCAGTTCTTC.

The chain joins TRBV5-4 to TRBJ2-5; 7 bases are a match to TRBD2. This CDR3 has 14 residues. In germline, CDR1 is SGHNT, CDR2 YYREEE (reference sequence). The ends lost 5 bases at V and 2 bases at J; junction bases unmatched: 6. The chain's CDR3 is CASSRGGFQETQYF. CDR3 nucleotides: TGTGCCAGCAGTCGCGGGGGATTTCAAGAGACCCAGTACTTC.

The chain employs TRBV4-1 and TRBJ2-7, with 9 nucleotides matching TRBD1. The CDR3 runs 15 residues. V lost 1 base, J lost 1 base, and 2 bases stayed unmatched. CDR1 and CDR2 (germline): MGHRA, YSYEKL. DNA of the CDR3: TGCGCCAGCAGCCAAGCGACAGGGGGGTCCTACGAGCAGTACTTC. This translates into CASSQATGGSYEQYF.

The CDR3 bases are TGTGCCAGCAGCTTACAACGGGAATATGGCTACACCTTC. Amino acid sequence: CASSLQREYGYTF. The chain joins TRBV7-6 to TRBJ1-2; D remains unclear. This CDR3 is built from 13 residues. V was cut by 2 bases and J by 5 bases, with 9 bases left in between. In germline, CDR1 is SGHVS, CDR2 FNYEAQ.

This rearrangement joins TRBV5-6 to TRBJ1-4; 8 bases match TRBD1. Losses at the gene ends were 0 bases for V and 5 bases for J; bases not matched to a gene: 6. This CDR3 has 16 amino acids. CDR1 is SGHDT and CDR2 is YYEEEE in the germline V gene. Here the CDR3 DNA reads TGTGCCAGCAGCTTGGGCAGGGGGCGATCGAATGAAAAACTGTTTTTT. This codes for CASSLGRGRSNEKLFF.

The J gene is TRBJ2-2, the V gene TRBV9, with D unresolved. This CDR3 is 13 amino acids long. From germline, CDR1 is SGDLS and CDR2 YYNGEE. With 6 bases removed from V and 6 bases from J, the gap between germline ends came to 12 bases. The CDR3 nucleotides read TGTGCCAGCACGGTTGGTCTGTCCGGGGAGCTGTTTTTT. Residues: CASTVGLSGELFF.

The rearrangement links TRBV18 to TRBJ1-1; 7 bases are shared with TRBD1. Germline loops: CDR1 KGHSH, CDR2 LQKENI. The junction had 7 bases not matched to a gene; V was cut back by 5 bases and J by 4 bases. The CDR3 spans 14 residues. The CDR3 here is CASSDRVSGTEAFF. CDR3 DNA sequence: TGTGCCAGCTCAGACAGGGTTAGTGGCACTGAAGCTTTCTTT. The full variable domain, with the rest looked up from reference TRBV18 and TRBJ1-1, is NAGVMQNPRHLVRRRGQEARLRCSPMKGHSHVYWYRQLPEEGLKFMVYLQKENIIDESGMPKERFSAEFPKEGPSILRIQQVVRGDSAAYFCASSDRVSGTEAFFGQGTRLTVV.

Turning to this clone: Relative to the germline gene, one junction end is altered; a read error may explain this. The CDR3 loop is CTSQVVATRTDTQYF. The CDR3 DNA sequence: TGTACCAGCCAGGTGGTGGCGACCCGCACAGATACGCAGTATTTT. The V call is TRBV6-1, the J call TRBJ2-3; no clear D gene. Germline V gene sequence: CDR1 MNHNS, CDR2 SASEGT. This CDR3 has 15 amino acids.

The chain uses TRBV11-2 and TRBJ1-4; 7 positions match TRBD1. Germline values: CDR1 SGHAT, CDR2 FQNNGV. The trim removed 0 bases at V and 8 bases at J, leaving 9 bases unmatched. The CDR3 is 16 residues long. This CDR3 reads CASSLDRQGLREKLFF. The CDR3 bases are TGTGCCAGCAGCTTAGATCGACAGGGACTGCGAGAAAAACTGTTTTTT.

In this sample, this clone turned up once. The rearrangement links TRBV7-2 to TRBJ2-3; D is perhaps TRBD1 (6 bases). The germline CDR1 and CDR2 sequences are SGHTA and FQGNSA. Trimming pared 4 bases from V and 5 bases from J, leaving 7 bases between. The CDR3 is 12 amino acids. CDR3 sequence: CASSSQGDTQYF. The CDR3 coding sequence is TGTGCCAGCAGCTCACAGGGAGATACGCAGTATTTT.

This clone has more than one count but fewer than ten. CDR3 bases: TGTGCCAGCAGCCAATCGTCCGGGAACTACGAAGCTTTCTTT. This gives the protein CASSQSSGNYEAFF. The chain recombines TRBV16 with TRBJ1-1; D gene ambiguous. The CDR3 is 14 residues long. In germline, CDR1 is KGHSY, CDR2 FQNENV. Trimming shortened V by 0 bases and J by 8 bases, and 13 bases separated the two germline ends.

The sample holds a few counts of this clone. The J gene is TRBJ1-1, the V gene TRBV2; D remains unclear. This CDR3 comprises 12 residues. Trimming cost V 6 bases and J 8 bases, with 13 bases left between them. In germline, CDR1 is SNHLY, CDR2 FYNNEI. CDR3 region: CASRRATREAFF. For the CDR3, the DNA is TGTGCCAGCAGGAGGGCCACCCGAGAAGCTTTCTTT.

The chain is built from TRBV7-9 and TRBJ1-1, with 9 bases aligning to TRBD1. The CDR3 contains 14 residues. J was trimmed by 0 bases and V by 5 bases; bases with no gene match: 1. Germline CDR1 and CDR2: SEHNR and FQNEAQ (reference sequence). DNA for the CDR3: TGTGCCAGCAGCCGGGACAGGGTGAACACTGAAGCTTTCTTT. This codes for CASSRDRVNTEAFF.

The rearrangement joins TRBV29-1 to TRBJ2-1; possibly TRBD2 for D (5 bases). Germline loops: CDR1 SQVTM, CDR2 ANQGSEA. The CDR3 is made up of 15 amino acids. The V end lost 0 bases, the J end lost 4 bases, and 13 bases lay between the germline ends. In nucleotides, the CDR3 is TGCAGCGTTGAAGATCCGGCGGGCGTTTACAATGAGCAGTTCTTC. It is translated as CSVEDPAGVYNEQFF.

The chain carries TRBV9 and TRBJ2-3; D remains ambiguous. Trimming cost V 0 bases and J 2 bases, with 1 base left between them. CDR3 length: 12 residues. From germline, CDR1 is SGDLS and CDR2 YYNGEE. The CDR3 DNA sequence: TGTGCCAGCAGCGTAGACACAGATACGCAGTATTTT. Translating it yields CASSVDTDTQYF.

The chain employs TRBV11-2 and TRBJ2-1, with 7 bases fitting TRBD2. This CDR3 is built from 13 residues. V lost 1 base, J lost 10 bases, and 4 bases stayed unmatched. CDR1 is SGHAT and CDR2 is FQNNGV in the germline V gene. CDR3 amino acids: CASSLVGGREQFF. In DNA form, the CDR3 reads TGTGCCAGCAGCTTAGTCGGCGGGAGAGAGCAGTTCTTC.

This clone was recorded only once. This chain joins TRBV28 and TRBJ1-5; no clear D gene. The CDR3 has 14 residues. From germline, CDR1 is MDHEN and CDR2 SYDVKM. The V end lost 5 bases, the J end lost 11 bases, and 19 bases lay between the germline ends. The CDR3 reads CASSPGRWVPAQHF. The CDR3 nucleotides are TGTGCCAGCAGTCCCGGACGGTGGGTCCCGGCCCAGCATTTT.

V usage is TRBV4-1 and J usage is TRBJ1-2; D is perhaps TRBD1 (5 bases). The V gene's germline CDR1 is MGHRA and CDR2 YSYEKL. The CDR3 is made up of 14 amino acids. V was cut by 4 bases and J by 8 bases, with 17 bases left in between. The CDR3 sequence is CASSPSRGREGYTF. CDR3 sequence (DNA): TGCGCCAGCAGCCCTTCTAGAGGCAGGGAGGGCTACACCTTC.

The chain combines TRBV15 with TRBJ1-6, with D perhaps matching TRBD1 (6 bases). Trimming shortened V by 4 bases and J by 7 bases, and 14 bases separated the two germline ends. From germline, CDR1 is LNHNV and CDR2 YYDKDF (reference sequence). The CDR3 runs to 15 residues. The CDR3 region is CATSTWTDSNSPLHF. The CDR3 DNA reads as TGTGCCACCAGCACCTGGACAGATTCGAATTCACCCCTCCACTTT.

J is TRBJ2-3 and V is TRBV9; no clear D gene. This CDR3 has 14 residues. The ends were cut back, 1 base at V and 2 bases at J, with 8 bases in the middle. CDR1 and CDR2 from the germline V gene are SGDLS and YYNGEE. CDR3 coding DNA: TGTGCCAGCAGCGTAATACCAAACACAGATACGCAGTATTTT. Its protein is CASSVIPNTDTQYF. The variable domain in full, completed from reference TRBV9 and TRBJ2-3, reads DSGVTQTPKHLITATGQRVTLRCSPRSGDLSVYWYQQSLDQGLQFLIQYYNGEERAKGNILERFSAQQFPDLHSELNLSSLELGDSALYFCASSVIPNTDTQYFGPGTRLTVL.